This T cell receptor beta chain stems from a study of T cell responses to AZD1222 COVID-19 vaccine. Notes on the study in general: Just a handful of AZD1222 recipients were seropositive at baseline.

CDR1 is MGHDK and CDR2 is SYGVNS in the germline V gene. The CDR3 contains 11 residues. The V and J ends lost 1 base and 5 bases respectively, with 2 bases between them. Worth noting for this clone: Its antigen is still unknown.

Assay used: immunoSEQ multiplex PCR; TCRdb lists only in-frame clones, some missing. Of about 190,000 clones detected, around 93% appear once; the ten largest clones hold about 9.3%. The specimen was peripheral blood, collected on day 0 of AZD1222 vaccination. The sequence was obtained from an adult in good health. V and J are TRBV25-1 and TRBJ1-1; D is undetermined. CDR3 bases: TGTGCCAGCAGTGAATTGACTGAAGCTTTCTTT. It translates to CASSELTEAFF.